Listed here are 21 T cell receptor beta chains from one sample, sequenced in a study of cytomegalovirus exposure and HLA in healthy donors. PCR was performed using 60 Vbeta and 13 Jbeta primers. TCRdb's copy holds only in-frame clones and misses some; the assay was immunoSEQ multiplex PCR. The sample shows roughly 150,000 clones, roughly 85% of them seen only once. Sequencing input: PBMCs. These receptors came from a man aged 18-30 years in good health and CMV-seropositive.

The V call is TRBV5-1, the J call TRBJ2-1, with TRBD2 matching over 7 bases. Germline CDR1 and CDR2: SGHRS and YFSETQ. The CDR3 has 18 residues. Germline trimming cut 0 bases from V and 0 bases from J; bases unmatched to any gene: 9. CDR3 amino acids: CASSLGLVGGSSYNEQFF. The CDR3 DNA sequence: TGCGCCAGCAGCTTGGGACTAGTGGGGGGGAGCTCCTACAATGAGCAGTTCTTC.

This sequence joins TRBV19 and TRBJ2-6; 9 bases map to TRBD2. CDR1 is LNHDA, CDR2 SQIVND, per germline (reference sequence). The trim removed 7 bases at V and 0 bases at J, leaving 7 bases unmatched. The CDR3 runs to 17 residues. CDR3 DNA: TGTGCCAGTACCACTAGCGGGCTAAGCTCTGGGGCCAACGTCCTGACTTTC. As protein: CASTTSGLSSGANVLTF.

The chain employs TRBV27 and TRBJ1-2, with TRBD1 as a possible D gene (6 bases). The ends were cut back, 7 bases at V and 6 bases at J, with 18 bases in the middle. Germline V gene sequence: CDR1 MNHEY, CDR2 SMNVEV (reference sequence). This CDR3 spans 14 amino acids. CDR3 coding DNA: TGTGCCAGCACCAAAAGGGGGGGCGGTAATGGCTACACCTTC. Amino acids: CASTKRGGGNGYTF.

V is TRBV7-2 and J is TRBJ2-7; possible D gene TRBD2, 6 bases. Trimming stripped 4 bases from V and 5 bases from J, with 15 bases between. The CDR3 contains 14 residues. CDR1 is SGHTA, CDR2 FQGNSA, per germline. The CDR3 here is CASSSGRDFNEQYF. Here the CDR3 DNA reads TGTGCCAGCAGCTCGGGGCGGGACTTCAACGAGCAGTACTTC.

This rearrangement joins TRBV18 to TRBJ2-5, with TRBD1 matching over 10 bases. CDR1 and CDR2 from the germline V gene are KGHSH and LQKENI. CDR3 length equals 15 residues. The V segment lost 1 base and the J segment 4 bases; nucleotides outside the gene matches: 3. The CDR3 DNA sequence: TGTGCCAGCTCACCACGACAGGGGGCTCTAGAGACCCAGTACTTC. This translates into CASSPRQGALETQYF.

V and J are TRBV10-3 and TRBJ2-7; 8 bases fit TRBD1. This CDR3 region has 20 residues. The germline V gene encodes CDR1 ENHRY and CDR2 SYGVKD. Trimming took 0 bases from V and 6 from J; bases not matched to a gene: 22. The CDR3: CAISESPWGTSGGGFSEQYF. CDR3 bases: TGTGCCATCAGTGAGTCCCCGTGGGGAACCTCAGGGGGCGGGTTCTCCGAGCAGTACTTC.

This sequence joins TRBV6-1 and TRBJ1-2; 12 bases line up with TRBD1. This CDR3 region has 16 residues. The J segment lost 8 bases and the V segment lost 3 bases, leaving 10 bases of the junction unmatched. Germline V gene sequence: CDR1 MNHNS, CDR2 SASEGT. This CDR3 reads CASSDSPGTGGEGYTF. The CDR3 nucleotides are TGTGCCAGCAGTGATAGTCCCGGGACAGGGGGCGAGGGCTACACCTTC.

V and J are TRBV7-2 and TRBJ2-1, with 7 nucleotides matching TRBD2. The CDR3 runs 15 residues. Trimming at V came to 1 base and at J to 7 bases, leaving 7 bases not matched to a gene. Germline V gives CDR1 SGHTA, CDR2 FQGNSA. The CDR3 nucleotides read TGTGCCAGCAGCTTAGAGGTGCGGGGGAATAATGAGCAGTTCTTC. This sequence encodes CASSLEVRGNNEQFF.

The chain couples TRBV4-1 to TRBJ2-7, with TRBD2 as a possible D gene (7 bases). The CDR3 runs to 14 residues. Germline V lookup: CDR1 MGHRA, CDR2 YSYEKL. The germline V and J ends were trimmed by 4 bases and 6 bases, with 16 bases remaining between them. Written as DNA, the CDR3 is TGCGCCAGCAGCCCGAGCGGGACACCACTCGAGCAGTACTTC. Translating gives CASSPSGTPLEQYF.

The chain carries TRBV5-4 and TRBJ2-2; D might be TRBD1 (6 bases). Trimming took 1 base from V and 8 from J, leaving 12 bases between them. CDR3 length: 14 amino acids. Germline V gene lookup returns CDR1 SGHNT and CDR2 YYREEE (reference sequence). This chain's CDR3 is CASSLNRAAGELFF. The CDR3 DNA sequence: TGTGCCAGCAGCTTGAACAGGGCCGCGGGGGAGCTGTTTTTT.

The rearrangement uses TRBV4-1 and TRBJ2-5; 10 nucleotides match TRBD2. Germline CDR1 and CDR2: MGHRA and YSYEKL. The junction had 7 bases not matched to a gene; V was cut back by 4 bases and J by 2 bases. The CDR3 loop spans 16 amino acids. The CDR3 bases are TGCGCCAGCAGCCGAGCGGGGGGGGTACCTCAAGAGACCCAGTACTTC. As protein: CASSRAGGVPQETQYF.

CDR3 amino acids: CASRGRDRGVNEQFF. In DNA, the CDR3 is TGTGCCAGTAGGGGACGGGACAGGGGCGTCAATGAGCAGTTCTTC. This chain links TRBV19 with TRBJ2-1, with 10 bases fitting TRBD1. CDR1 is LNHDA, CDR2 SQIVND, per germline (reference sequence). This CDR3 has 15 amino acids. After removal of 6 bases from V and 6 bases from J, the junction contained 8 bases not matched to a gene.

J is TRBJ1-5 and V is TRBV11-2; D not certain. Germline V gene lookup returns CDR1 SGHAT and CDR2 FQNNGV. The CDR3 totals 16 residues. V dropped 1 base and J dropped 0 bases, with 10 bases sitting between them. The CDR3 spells CASSLVEGYSNQPQHF. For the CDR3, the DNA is TGTGCCAGCAGCTTAGTGGAGGGATATAGCAATCAGCCCCAGCATTTT.

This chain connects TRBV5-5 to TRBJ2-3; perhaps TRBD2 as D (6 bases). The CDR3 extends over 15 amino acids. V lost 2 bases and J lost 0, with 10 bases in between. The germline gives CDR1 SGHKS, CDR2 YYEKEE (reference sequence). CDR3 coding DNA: TGTGCCAGCAGCTTTACGGGGACTAGCACAGATACGCAGTATTTT. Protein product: CASSFTGTSTDTQYF.

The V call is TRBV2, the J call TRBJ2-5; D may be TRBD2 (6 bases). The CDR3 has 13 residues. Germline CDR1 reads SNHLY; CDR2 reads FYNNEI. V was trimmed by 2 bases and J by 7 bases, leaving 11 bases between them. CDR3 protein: CASSELLGGTQYF. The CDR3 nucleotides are TGTGCCAGCAGTGAACTTCTGGGGGGGACCCAGTACTTC.

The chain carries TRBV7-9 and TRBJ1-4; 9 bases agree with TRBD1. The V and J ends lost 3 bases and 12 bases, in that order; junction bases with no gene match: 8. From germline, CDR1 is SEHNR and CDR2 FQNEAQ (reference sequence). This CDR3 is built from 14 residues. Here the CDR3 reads CASSFSSRQGELFF. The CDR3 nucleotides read TGTGCCAGCAGCTTCTCCAGCCGACAGGGGGAACTGTTTTTT.

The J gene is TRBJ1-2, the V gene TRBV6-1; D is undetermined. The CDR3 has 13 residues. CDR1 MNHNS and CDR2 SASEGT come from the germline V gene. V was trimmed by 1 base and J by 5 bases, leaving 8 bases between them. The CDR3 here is CASSEEGLYGYTF. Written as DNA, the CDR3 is TGTGCCAGCAGTGAAGAAGGACTTTATGGCTACACCTTC.

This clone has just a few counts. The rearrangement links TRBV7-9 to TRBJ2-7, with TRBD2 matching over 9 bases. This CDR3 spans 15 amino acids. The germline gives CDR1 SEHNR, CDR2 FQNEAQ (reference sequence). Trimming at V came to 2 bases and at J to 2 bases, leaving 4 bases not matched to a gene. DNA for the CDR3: TGTGCCAGCAGCTTATCGGCTAGCGGGACCTACGAGCAGTACTTC. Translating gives CASSLSASGTYEQYF.

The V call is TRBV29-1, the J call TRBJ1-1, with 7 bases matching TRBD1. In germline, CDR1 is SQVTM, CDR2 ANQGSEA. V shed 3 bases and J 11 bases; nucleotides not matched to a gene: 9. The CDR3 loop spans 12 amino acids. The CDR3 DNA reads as TGCAGCGTTGACGATTTAGGGGGCGTTGCTTTCTTT. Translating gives CSVDDLGGVAFF.

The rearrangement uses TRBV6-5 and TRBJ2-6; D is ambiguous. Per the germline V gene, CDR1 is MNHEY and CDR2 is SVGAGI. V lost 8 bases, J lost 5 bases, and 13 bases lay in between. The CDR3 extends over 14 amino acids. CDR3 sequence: CASRASGRANVLTF. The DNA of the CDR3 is TGTGCCAGCCGCGCCTCGGGTCGGGCCAACGTCCTGACTTTC.

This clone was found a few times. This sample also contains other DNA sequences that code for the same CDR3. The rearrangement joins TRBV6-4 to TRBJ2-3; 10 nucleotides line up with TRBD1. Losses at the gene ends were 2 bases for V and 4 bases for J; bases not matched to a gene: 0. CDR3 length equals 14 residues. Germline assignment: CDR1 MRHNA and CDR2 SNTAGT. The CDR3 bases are TGTGCCAGCAGTGACGGACAGGGGGCAGATACGCAGTATTTT. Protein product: CASSDGQGADTQYF.